This TCR beta chain stems from a study of blood T cell repertoires in COVID-19. Study background: COVID-19 samples collected from the United States, Italy and Spain covered acute and convalescent phases. Nucleic acid was either cDNA or gDNA, and it came from T cells, B-cell-depleted T cells, or PBMCs.

The CDR3 spans 14 residues. V lost 0 bases and J lost 5, with 10 bases in between. Germline V gene data show CDR1 as LGHDT and CDR2 as YNNKEL (reference sequence). Original analysis: Nucleated cell number was recorded as an estimate derived from reference gene primer amplification. Measured with immunoSEQ multiplex PCR; TCRdb has only the in-frame clones, and not every one. That table is the source of V, J and clone size, and D and trimming were worked out from the DNA. This sample yields 95,000 to 110,000 clones, of which approximately 84% are seen a single time; 6.2% belongs to the top ten. Sequencing was performed on peripheral blood. J is TRBJ1-1 and V is TRBV3-1 (or the pseudogene TRBV3-2); possibly TRBD1 for D (5 bases). This clonotype originated in a human donor in a cohort sampled during active COVID-19. The CDR3: CASSQESRGTEAFF. In nucleotides, the CDR3 is TGTGCCAGCAGCCAAGAATCACGGGGGACTGAAGCTTTCTTT.